The 2 T cell receptor beta chains presented below share a single source sample, sequenced in a study of blood T cell repertoires in COVID-19. Data came from immunoSEQ multiplex PCR; TCRdb stores just in-frame clones and leaves some out. The table includes 120,000 or so clones, about 80% detected once. Sequenced material: peripheral blood. These TCRs come from a woman aged 45-65 years with acute or convalescent COVID-19.

This clone was counted only a few times. The chain combines TRBV13 with TRBJ2-3, with 9 bases aligning to TRBD1. V lost 4 bases, J lost 3 bases, and 8 bases stayed unmatched. In germline, CDR1 is PRHDT, CDR2 FYEKMQ (reference sequence). The CDR3 covers 16 residues. The CDR3 DNA follows: TGTGCCAGCAGCTCCTGGACAGGGGAGGGGACAGATACGCAGTATTTT. Translating gives CASSSWTGEGTDTQYF.

V gene TRBV4-2 combines with J gene TRBJ2-1, with TRBD2 identical over 12 bases. With V trimmed by 0 bases and J by 9 bases, 6 bases remained unmatched. The CDR3 covers 16 residues. Germline V CDR1 and CDR2: LGHNA, YNFKEQ. CDR3 amino acids: CASSQERLAGDIEQFF. CDR3 DNA sequence: TGTGCCAGCAGCCAAGAAAGACTAGCGGGGGATATTGAGCAGTTCTTC.